The present entry profiles one TCR beta chain with its context. Its antigen is unidentified. Sequenced by immunoSEQ multiplex PCR; TCRdb stores in-frame clones only, minus some. The profile shows approximately 120,000 clones, 80% to 90% of them singletons. This specimen belongs to a study of T cell responses to AZD1222 COVID-19 vaccine. Study-level results: Baseline seropositivity occurred in only a handful of AZD1222 recipients. Repertoire collection took place solely once the T cell response had peaked. Females outnumbered males among donors, who were mostly white British; clonal diversity was possibly underestimated.

Germline assignment: CDR1 SGDLS and CDR2 YYNGEE. Losses at the gene ends were 0 bases for V and 5 bases for J; bases not matched to a gene: 8. The CDR3 consists of 16 residues. Some second doses came at about 4 weeks and others at about 12 weeks; these were pooled. This chain joins TRBV9 and TRBJ2-3; TRBD2 matches at 8 bases. The sequenced sample was peripheral blood, obtained 28 days after the second AZD1222 dose. This receptor was taken from an adult who received the AZD1222 COVID-19 vaccine. The CDR3 loop is CASSVGTSLGQDTQYF. In DNA, the CDR3 is TGTGCCAGCAGCGTAGGGACTAGCCTGGGGCAAGATACGCAGTATTTT.